These T cell receptor beta chains were read from a single sample in a study of T cells in Graves' hyperthyroidism and ophthalmopathy. From the multiplex PCR reads, TCRdb called clonotypes with MiXCR, one entry per CDR3 protein. Of under 200,000 distinct CDR3 sequences in the sample, about 9% are singletons; the top ten hold less than 25%. The sample comprised blood. Every receptor here comes from a woman between 18 and 29 years old with Graves' hyperthyroidism that later progressed to Graves' ophthalmopathy. CDR3s include the opening cysteine and the closing phenylalanine or tryptophan. A D gene is named only where the DNA matches it firmly. Size is omitted from some rows. Given values are once, few, many or a class for expanded clones.

clone_size	v_call	cdr3_length	j_call	d_call	cdr3_nt	cdr3_aa
NA	TRBV20-1	14	TRBJ1-1	NA	TGCAGTGCTAGAGGGACAGAGAGGGACACTGAAGCTTTCTTT	CSARGTERDTEAFF
many	TRBV7-3	13	TRBJ2-2	NA	TGTGCCAGCAGCTTAATGTCCACCGGGGAGCTGTTTTTT	CASSLMSTGELFF
many	TRBV10-3	17	TRBJ2-4	TRBD1	TGTGCCATCAGTGAGTCGATTGGAACAGGGGGTAAAAACATTCAGTACTTC	CAISESIGTGGKNIQYF
NA	TRBV7-8	17	TRBJ2-1	NA	TGTGCCAGCAGCTTAGGCAGTAGCATGAGCTCCTACAATGAGCAGTTCTTC	CASSLGSSMSSYNEQFF
many	TRBV7-9	14	TRBJ1-2	NA	TGTGCCAGCAGCTTAGCGAACAGCTTCTATGGCTACACCTTC	CASSLANSFYGYTF
many	TRBV24-1	17	TRBJ2-1	TRBD2	TGTGCCACCAGTGACCCCCCGGGGAGGGCGAGGTTCGATGAGCAGTTCTTC	CATSDPPGRARFDEQFF
many	TRBV7-9	15	TRBJ2-1	TRBD1	TGTGCCAGCAGCCAACAGGGGAGCTCCTACAATGAGCAGTTCTTC	CASSQQGSSYNEQFF
many	TRBV27	15	TRBJ2-7	NA	TGTGCCAGCAGTTTTAGGGGGGCCAGCTCCTACGAGCAGTACTTC	CASSFRGASSYEQYF
NA	TRBV4-1	17	TRBJ1-2	TRBD1	TGCGCCAGCAGCTCACACCTACAGGGGGCGGCTAACTATGGCTACACCTTC	CASSSHLQGAANYGYTF
NA	TRBV10-3	14	TRBJ1-3	TRBD1	TGTGCCATGGGGGGACAGGGAAAAAGAAACACCATATATTTT	CAMGGQGKRNTIYF
NA	TRBV6-6	16	TRBJ1-6	NA	TGTGCCAGCAGTTACGGGGAACCTACTTATAATTCACCCCTCCACTTT	CASSYGEPTYNSPLHF
few	TRBV5-4	15	TRBJ2-5	NA	TGTGCCAGCAGCTTTCGACAGGACAACCAAGAGACCCAGTACTTC	CASSFRQDNQETQYF
few	TRBV5-6	16	TRBJ2-1	NA	TGTGCCAGCAACTACGCGGGGTCCTTTTCCTACAATGAGCAGTTCTTC	CASNYAGSFSYNEQFF
few	TRBV28	15	TRBJ2-7	TRBD2	TGTGCCAGCAGTGAGGTAGCGGGGGTGTCCTACGAGCAGTACTTC	CASSEVAGVSYEQYF
many	TRBV29-1	15	TRBJ2-1	NA	TGCAGCGTTGAAGTGGGGTCTAGCTCCTACAATGAGCAGTTCTTC	CSVEVGSSSYNEQFF
many	TRBV2	15	TRBJ2-1	TRBD2	TGTGCCAGCATCCTGGCTAGCGGGGGGAAAAATGAGCAGTTCTTC	CASILASGGKNEQFF
many	TRBV7-9	14	TRBJ2-1	NA	TGTGCCAGCAGCTTTTGGGTAATGGTCGATGAGCAGTTCTTC	CASSFWVMVDEQFF
NA	TRBV5-4	14	TRBJ1-2	NA	TGTGCCAGCAGCCCGGAGGGACATCCCTATGGCTACACCTTC	CASSPEGHPYGYTF
many	TRBV9	13	TRBJ2-7	NA	TGTGCCAGCAGCGCGGGGGCAGCCTACGAGCAGTACTTC	CASSAGAAYEQYF
many	TRBV7-3	15	TRBJ1-1	NA	TGTGCCAGCAGCCTTACGACAGGTATGAACACTGAAGCTTTCTTT	CASSLTTGMNTEAFF